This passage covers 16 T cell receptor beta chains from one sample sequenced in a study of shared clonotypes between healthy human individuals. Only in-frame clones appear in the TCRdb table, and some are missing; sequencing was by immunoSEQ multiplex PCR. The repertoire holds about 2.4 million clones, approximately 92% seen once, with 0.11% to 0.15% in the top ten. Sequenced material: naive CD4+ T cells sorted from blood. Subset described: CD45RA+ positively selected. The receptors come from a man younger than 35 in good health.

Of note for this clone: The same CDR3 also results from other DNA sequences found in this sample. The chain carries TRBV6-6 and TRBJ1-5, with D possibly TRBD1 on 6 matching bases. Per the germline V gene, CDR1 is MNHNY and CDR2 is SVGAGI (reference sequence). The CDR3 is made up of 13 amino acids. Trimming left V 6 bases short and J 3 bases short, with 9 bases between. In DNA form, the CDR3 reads TGTGCCAGCAGCCCAGGGGCCAATCAGCCCCAGCATTTT. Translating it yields CASSPGANQPQHF.

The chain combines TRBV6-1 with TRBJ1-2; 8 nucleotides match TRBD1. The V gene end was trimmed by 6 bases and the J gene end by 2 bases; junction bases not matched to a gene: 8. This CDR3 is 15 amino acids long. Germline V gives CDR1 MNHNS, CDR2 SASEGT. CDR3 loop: CASSSSHRGNYGYTF. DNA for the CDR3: TGTGCCAGCAGCTCATCGCACAGGGGGAACTATGGCTACACCTTC.

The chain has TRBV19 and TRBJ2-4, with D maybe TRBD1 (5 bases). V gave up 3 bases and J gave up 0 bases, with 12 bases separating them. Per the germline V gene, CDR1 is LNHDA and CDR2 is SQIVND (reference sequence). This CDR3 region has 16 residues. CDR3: CASSMHGAVAKNIQYF. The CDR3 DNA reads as TGTGCCAGTAGTATGCATGGGGCAGTAGCCAAAAACATTCAGTACTTC.

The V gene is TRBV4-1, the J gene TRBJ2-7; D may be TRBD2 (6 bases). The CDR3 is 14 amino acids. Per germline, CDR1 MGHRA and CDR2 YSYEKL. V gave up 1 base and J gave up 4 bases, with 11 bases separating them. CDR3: CASSQVEGVYEQYF. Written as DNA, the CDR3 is TGCGCCAGCAGCCAAGTGGAGGGAGTGTACGAGCAGTACTTC.

CDR3 sequence (DNA): TGTGCCAGCGGGACAGATCTAAATGAAAAACTGTTTTTT. Protein product: CASGTDLNEKLFF. The chain is built from TRBV2 and TRBJ1-4, with TRBD1 identical over 7 bases. CDR3 size: 13 residues. The V gene end was trimmed by 8 bases and the J gene end by 5 bases; junction bases not matched to a gene: 5. Germline CDR1 SNHLY, CDR2 FYNNEI.

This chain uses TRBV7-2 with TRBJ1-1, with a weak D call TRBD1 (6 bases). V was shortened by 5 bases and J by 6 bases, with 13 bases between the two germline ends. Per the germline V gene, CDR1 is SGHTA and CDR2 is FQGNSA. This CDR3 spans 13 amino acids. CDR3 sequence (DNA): TGTGCCAGCAGCCCGAGGGGGGTCCCTGAAGCTTTCTTT. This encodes CASSPRGVPEAFF.

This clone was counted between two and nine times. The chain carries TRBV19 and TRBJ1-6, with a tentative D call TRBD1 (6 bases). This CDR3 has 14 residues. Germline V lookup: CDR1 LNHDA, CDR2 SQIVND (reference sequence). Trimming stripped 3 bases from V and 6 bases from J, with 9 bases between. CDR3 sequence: CASSINRANSPLHF. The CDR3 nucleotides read TGTGCCAGTAGTATCAACAGGGCTAATTCACCCCTCCACTTT. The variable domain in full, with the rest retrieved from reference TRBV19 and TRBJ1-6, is DGGITQSPKYLFRKEGQNVTLSCEQNLNHDAMYWYRQDPGQGLRLIYYSQIVNDFQKGDIAEGYSVSREKKESFPLTVTSAQKNPTAFYLCASSINRANSPLHFGNGTRLTVT.

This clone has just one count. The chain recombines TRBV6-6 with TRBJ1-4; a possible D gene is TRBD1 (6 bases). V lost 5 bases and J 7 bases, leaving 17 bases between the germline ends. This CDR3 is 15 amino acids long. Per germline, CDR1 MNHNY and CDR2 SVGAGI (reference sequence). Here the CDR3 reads CASSLSKGGPEKLFF. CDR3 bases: TGTGCCAGCAGTCTTAGCAAAGGGGGGCCTGAAAAACTGTTTTTT.

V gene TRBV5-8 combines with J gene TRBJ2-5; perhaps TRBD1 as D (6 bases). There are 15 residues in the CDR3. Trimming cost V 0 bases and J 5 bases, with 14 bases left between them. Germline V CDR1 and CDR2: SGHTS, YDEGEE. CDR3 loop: CASSLGGLLLETQYF. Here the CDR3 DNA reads TGTGCCAGCAGCTTGGGGGGGCTGCTTTTGGAGACCCAGTACTTC.

The CDR3 spells CASSLDKGSTEAFF. DNA of the CDR3: TGTGCCAGCAGCTTAGACAAGGGTTCGACTGAAGCTTTCTTT. The gene calls are TRBV7-2 and TRBJ1-1; D is undetermined. The CDR3 spans 14 residues. V gave up 1 base and J gave up 5 bases, with 11 bases separating them. Germline CDR1 SGHTA, CDR2 FQGNSA.

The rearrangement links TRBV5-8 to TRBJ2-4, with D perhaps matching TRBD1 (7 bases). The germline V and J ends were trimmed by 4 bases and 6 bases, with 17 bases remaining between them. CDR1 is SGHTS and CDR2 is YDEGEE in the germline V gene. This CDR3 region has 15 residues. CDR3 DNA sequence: TGTGCCAGCAGCCCTTTTCAGGGGGGAGGAAACATTCAGTACTTC. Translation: CASSPFQGGGNIQYF.

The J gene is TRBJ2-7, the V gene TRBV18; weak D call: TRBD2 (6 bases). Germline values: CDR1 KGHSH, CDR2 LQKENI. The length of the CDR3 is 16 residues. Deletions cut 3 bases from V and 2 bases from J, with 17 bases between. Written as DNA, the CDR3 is TGTGCCAGCTCACCCCGGGGGACGGCCCCCGCCTACGAGCAGTACTTC. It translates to CASSPRGTAPAYEQYF.

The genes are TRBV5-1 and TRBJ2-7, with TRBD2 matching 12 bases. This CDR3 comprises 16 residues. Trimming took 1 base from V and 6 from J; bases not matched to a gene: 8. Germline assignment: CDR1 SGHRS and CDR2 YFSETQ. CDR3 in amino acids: CASSLSLAGGQGEQYF. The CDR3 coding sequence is TGCGCCAGCAGCTTGTCCCTAGCGGGAGGGCAGGGCGAGCAGTACTTC.

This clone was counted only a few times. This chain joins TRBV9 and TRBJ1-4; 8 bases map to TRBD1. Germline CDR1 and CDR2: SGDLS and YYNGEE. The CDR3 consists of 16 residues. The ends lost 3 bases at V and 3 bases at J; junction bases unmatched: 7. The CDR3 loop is CASSARQGSSNEKLFF. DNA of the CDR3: TGTGCCAGCAGCGCCCGACAGGGGAGCTCTAATGAAAAACTGTTTTTT.

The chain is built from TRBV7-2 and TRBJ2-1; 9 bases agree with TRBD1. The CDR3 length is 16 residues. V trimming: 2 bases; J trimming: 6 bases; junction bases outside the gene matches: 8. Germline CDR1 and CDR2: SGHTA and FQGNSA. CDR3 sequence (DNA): TGTGCCAGCAGCTTATGGGGTTTACAGGGGGCCAATGAGCAGTTCTTC. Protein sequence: CASSLWGLQGANEQFF.

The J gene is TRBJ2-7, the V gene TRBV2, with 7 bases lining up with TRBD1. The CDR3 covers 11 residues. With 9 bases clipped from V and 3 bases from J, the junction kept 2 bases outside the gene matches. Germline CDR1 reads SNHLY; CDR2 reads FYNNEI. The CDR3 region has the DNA TGTGCCAGACAGGGGATCTACGAGCAGTACTTC. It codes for CARQGIYEQYF.